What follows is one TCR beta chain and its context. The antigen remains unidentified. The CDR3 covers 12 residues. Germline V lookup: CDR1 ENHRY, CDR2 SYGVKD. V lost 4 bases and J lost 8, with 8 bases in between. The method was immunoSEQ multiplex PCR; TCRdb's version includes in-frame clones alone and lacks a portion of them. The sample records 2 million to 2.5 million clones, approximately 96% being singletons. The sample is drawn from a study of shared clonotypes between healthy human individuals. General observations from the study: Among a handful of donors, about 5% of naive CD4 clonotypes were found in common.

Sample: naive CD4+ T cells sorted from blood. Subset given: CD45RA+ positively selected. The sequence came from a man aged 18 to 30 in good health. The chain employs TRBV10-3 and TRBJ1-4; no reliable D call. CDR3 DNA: TGTGCCATCAGTGGAGACGGGGAAAAACTGTTTTTT. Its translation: CAISGDGEKLFF.